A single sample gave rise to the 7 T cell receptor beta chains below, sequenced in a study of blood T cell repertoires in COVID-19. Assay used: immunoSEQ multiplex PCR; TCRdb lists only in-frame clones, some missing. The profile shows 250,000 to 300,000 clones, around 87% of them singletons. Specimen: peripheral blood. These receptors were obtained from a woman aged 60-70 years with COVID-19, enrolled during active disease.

CDR3 sequence reads: CASSSQGYEQFF. Here the CDR3 DNA reads TGTGCCAGCAGTTCACAGGGGTATGAGCAGTTCTTC. The gene calls are TRBV2 and TRBJ2-1; 7 nucleotides align to TRBD1. Trimming removed 5 bases from V and 8 bases from J; junction bases left unmatched: 3. Germline CDR1 is SNHLY and CDR2 is FYNNEI. The CDR3 is 12 residues long. The entire variable domain, with the rest obtained from reference TRBV2 and TRBJ2-1, is as follows: EPEVTQTPSHQVTQMGQEVILRCVPISNHLYFYWYRQILGQKVEFLVSFYNNEISEKSEIFDDQFSVERPDGSNFTLKIRSTKLEDSAMYFCASSSQGYEQFFGPGTRLTVL.

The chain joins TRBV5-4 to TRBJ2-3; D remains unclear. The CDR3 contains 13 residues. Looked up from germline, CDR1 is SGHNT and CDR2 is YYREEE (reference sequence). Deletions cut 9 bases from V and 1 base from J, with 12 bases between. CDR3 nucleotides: TGTGCCACCCTACCCATCGGCACAGATACGCAGTATTTT. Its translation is CATLPIGTDTQYF.

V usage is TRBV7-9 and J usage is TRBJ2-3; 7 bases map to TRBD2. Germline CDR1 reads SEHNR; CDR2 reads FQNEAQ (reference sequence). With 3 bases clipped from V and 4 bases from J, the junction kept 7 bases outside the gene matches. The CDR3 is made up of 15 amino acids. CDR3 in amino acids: CASSFLPSGADTQYF. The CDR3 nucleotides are TGTGCCAGCAGCTTTCTGCCTAGCGGCGCAGATACGCAGTATTTT. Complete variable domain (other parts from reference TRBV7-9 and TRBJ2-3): DTGVSQNPRHKITKRGQNVTFRCDPISEHNRLYWYRQTLGQGPEFLTYFQNEAQLEKSRLLSDRFSAERPKGSFSTLEIQRTEQGDSAMYLCASSFLPSGADTQYFGPGTRLTVL.

CDR3 protein: CASSVAYGDGYTF. In DNA form, the CDR3 reads TGTGCCAGCAGCGTAGCTTACGGGGATGGCTACACCTTC. The genes are TRBV9 and TRBJ1-2; unclear D gene. The CDR3 is 13 residues long. Trimming cost V 0 bases and J 6 bases, with 9 bases left between them. Germline V gene sequence: CDR1 SGDLS, CDR2 YYNGEE.

The CDR3 coding sequence is TGTGCCACTACAGGGGGGGGGTTTTACGAGCAGTACTTC. Translating it yields CATTGGGFYEQYF. V is TRBV30 and J is TRBJ2-7, with D tentatively TRBD1 (8 bases). V lost 8 bases and J 4 bases, leaving 18 bases between the germline ends. Germline lookup yields CDR1 GTSNPN and CDR2 SVGIG (reference sequence). This CDR3 is built from 13 residues.

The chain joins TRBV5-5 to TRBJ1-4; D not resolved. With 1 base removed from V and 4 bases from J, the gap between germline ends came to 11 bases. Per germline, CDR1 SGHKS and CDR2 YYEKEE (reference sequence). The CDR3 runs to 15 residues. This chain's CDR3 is CASSLLHRVNEKLFF. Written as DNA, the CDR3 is TGTGCCAGCAGCTTGCTTCACAGAGTTAATGAAAAACTGTTTTTT.

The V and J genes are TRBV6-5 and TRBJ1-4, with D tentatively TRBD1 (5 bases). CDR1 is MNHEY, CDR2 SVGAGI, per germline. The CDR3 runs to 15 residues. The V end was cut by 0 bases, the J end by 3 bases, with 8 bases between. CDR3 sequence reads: CASSYSGASNEKLFF. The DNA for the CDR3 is TGTGCCAGCAGTTACTCTGGGGCCTCTAATGAAAAACTGTTTTTT.